Sequencing of this T cell receptor beta chain was carried out in a study of T cell responses to AZD1222 COVID-19 vaccine. Notes on the study in general: Just a handful of AZD1222 recipients were seropositive at baseline. Mapped onto spike, vaccine-associated CD4 TCRs spanned it and were dominant at 160-218 and 743-854. Per reports, nearly half of all spike-specific TCRs target regions that are unmutated in variants.

The V segment lost 0 bases and the J segment 7 bases; nucleotides outside the gene matches: 6. The CDR3 consists of 15 residues. Germline V gene lookup returns CDR1 SGHAT and CDR2 FQNNGV. Points on this clone: Its antigen is currently unknown.

Sequencing was performed with immunoSEQ multiplex PCR; in TCRdb, only in-frame clones are kept and a portion is missing. The data hold approximately 110,000 clones, with 70% to 90% observed a single time. The sequence came from an adult in good health. The input for sequencing was peripheral blood, taken on day 0 of AZD1222 vaccination. This chain connects TRBV11-2 to TRBJ2-5; 9 bases fit TRBD1. The CDR3 spells CASSLETGGLWTQYF. In DNA form, the CDR3 reads TGTGCCAGCAGCTTAGAAACAGGGGGCCTATGGACCCAGTACTTC.